This T cell receptor beta chain was identified in a study of blood T cell repertoires in COVID-19. In the study overall: Collection of acute and convalescent COVID-19 samples took place in the United States, Italy and Spain. T cells, B-cell-depleted T cells, or PBMCs provided the cDNA or gDNA that served as material.

The CDR3 consists of 12 residues. The germline V gene has CDR1 SGHAT and CDR2 FQNNGV. Trimming shortened V by 0 bases and J by 7 bases, and 7 bases separated the two germline ends. Original handling: The assay estimated nucleated cells by amplifying reference gene primers. Measured with immunoSEQ multiplex PCR; TCRdb has only the in-frame clones, and not every one. V, J and clone size are taken as reported in that table, and D and trimming were inferred from the DNA itself. The sample comprises tens of thousands of clones, about 90% of which are singletons, and around 2.5% rests with the top ten. The source of this sequence is a man aged 45-65 years with active COVID-19. The chain uses TRBV11-2 and TRBJ2-7; D is undetermined. Material: peripheral blood. The CDR3 sequence is CASSLDSEEQYF. DNA of the CDR3: TGTGCCAGCAGCTTAGATTCTGAGGAGCAGTACTTC.